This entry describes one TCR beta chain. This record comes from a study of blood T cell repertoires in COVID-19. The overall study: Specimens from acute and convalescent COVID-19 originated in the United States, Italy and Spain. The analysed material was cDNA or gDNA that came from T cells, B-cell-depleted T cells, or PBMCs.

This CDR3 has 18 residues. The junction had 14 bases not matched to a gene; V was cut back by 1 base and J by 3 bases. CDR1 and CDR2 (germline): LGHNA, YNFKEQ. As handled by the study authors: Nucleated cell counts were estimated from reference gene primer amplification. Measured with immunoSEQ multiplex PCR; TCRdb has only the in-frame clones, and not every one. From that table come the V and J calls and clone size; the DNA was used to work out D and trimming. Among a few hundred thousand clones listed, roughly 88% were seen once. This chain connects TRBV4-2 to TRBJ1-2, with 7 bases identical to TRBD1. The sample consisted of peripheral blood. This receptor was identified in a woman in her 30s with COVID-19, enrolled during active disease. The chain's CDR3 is CASSQAETGLSGHYGYTF. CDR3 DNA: TGTGCCAGCAGCCAAGCGGAGACAGGGCTCTCGGGGCACTATGGCTACACCTTC.